The clone carrying this TCR beta chain was observed many times. What it binds is unknown. Patients having uncontrolled infection, another autoimmune disease, pregnancy or lactation were not included. This sample was included in a study of T cells in Graves' hyperthyroidism and ophthalmopathy. Study-wide results and limits: Expanded thyroid clonotypes (above 0.001) were mostly also found in blood. Ophthalmopathy was identified by the model a median about 6 months ahead of onset.

V lost 2 bases and J 2 bases, leaving 18 bases between the germline ends. The germline gives CDR1 SEHNR, CDR2 FQNEAQ (reference sequence). The CDR3 has 17 amino acids. It was RNA transcripts that yielded the amplified TCR beta CDR3 regions. During a first-round RT-PCR of the TCR CDR3, the HTBI primer set was used. TCRdb re-analysed the multiplex PCR reads in MiXCR, keeping a single row per CDR3 protein. This table holds about 660,000 distinct CDR3 sequences, about 45% found once. This receptor was obtained from an adult man with Graves' disease, either hyperthyroidism or ophthalmopathy (not recorded which). This sequence joins TRBV7-9 and TRBJ1-1; D remains unclear. Sequenced: peripheral blood or thyroid tissue (not recorded which). CDR3 in DNA: TGTGCCAGCAGCTTATTTTCAGGAAAACGGCGTAACACTGAAGCTTTCTTT. Its protein product is CASSLFSGKRRNTEAFF.